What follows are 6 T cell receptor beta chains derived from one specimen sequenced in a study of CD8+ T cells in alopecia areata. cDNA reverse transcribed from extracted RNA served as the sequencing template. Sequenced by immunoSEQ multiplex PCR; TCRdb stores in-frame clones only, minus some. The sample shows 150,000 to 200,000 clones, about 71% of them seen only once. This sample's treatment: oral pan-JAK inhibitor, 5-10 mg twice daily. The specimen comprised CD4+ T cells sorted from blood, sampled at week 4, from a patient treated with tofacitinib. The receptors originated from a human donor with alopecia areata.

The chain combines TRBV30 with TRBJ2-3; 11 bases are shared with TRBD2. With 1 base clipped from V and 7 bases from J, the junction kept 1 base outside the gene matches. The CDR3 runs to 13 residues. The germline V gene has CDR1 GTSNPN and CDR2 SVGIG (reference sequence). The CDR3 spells CAWSGLAGHTQYF. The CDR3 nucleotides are TGTGCCTGGAGTGGACTAGCGGGACATACGCAGTATTTT.

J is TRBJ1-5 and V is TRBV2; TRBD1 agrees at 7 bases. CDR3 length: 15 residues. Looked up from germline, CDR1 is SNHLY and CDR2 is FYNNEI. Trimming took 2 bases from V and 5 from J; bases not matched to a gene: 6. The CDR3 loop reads CASSERPGGYQPQHF. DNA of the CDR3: TGTGCCAGCAGTGAACGACCAGGGGGGTATCAGCCCCAGCATTTT. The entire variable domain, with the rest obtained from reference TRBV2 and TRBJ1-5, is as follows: EPEVTQTPSHQVTQMGQEVILRCVPISNHLYFYWYRQILGQKVEFLVSFYNNEISEKSEIFDDQFSVERPDGSNFTLKIRSTKLEDSAMYFCASSERPGGYQPQHFGDGTRLSIL.

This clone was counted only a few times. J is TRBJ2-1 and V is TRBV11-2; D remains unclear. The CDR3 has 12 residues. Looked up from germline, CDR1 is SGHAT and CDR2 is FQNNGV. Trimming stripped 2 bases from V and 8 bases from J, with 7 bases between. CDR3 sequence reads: CASSLISYEQFF. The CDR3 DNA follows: TGTGCCAGCAGCTTAATCTCGTATGAGCAGTTCTTC.

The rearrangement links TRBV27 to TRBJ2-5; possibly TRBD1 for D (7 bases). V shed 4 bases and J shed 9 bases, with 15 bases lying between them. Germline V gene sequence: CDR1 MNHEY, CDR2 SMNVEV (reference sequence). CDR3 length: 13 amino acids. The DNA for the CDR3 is TGTGCCAGCAGTTCCCCGGCCAGGGGGGCCCAGTACTTC. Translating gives CASSSPARGAQYF.

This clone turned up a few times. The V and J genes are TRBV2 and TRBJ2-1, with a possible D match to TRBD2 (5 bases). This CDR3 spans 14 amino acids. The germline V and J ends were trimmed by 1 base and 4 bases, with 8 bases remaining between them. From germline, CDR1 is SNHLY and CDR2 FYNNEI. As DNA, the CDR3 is TGTGCCAGCAGTGAAGGAGGCGGGTACAATGAGCAGTTCTTC. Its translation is CASSEGGGYNEQFF.

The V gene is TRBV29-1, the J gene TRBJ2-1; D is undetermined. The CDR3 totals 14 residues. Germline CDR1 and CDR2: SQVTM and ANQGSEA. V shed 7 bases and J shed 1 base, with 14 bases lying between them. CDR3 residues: CSAGPGHSYNEQFF. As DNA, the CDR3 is TGCAGCGCTGGGCCGGGTCATTCCTACAATGAGCAGTTCTTC.